This T cell receptor beta chain originates from a study of T cells in tumors after PD-1 blockade. Study details: Excluded were patients with checkpoint blockade, immunosuppressants, or radiotherapy or other anti-cancer therapy within 4 weeks. Study observations and caveats: Among squamous cell carcinoma expanded CD8+ clones, roughly 46% of exhausted ones versus 25% to 35% of others were novel.

TCRdb's table, derived via immunoSEQ multiplex PCR, lists solely in-frame clones and lacks some. The sample includes 14,000 or so clones, around 68% of them seen just once. With 1 base clipped from V and 1 base from J, the junction kept 3 bases outside the gene matches. This CDR3 region has 16 residues. CDR1 is SGHTA and CDR2 is FQGTGA in the germline V gene. Treatment was either pembrolizumab 200 mg every 3 weeks or cemiplimab 350 mg every 2 weeks. Squamous cell carcinoma tissue after treatment was collected an average of 31 days into therapy. To note about this clone: Its specificity is unknown.

V usage is TRBV7-3 and J usage is TRBJ2-3, with TRBD2 matching over 9 bases. This receptor was identified in a human donor with cutaneous squamous cell carcinoma. This specimen was tumor tissue, taken after anti-PD-1 treatment. The CDR3 spells CASSLMVAGGTDTQYF. Written as DNA, the CDR3 is TGTGCCAGCAGCTTAATGGTAGCGGGAGGCACAGATACGCAGTATTTT. The full variable domain, in which reference TRBV7-3 and TRBJ2-3 provide the parts outside the CDR3, is GAGVSQTPSNKVTEKGKYVELRCDPISGHTALYWYRQSLGQGPEFLIYFQGTGAADDSGLPNDRFFAVRPEGSVSTLKIQRTERGDSAVYLCASSLMVAGGTDTQYFGPGTRLTVL.